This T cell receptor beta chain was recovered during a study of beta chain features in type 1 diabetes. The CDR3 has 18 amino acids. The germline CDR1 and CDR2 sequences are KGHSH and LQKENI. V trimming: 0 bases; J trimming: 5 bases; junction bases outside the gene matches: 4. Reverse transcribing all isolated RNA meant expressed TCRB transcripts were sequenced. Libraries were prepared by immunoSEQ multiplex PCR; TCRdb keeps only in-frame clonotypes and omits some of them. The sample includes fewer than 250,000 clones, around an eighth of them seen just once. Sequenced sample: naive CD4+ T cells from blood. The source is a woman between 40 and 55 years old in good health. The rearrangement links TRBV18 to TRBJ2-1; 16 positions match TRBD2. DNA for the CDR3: TGTGCCAGCTCACCACCGGGACTAGCGGGGGGGCCCCACAATGAGCAGTTCTTC. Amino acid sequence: CASSPPGLAGGPHNEQFF.